A single sample gave rise to the 18 T cell receptor beta chains below, sequenced in a study of T cell repertoires in cytomegalovirus infection. TCRdb re-called the reads through MiXCR, storing one row per CDR3 protein. The repertoire holds about 500,000 distinct CDR3 sequences, with 33% as singletons. Antigen specificity for these receptors is unknown. The material was cultured PBMCs, obtained from culture after CMV antigen stimulation. These receptors were collected from a human donor in good health (CMV status not recorded). Some clones in this sample may be carry-over from other donors' samples.

The rearrangement links TRBV19 to TRBJ2-3; no firm D call. Deletions cut 5 bases from V and 8 bases from J, with 14 bases between. This CDR3 is 13 amino acids long. Germline values: CDR1 LNHDA, CDR2 SQIVND (reference sequence). CDR3 amino acids: CASSAAEEGTQYF. The CDR3 coding sequence is TGTGCCAGTAGTGCCGCCGAGGAAGGTACGCAGTATTTT.

The chain combines TRBV6-8 with TRBJ1-4; D unresolved. V was trimmed by 6 bases and J by 8 bases, leaving 13 bases between them. Germline CDR1 MNHGY, CDR2 SAAAGT. The CDR3 loop spans 13 amino acids. DNA for the CDR3: TGTGCCAGCAGCTCACGAGGGAACGAAAAACTGTTTTTT. It is translated as CASSSRGNEKLFF.

This clonotype came up many times. A junction boundary mismatches the germline segment, possibly from a read error. CDR3 amino acids: CASSFRGNTGELFF. As DNA, the CDR3 is TGTGCTAGCAGCTTCAGGGGAAACACCGGGGAGCTGTTTTTT. This chain connects TRBV7-7 to TRBJ2-2; the D gene is possibly TRBD1 (6 bases). The CDR3 runs 14 residues. Germline CDR1 and CDR2: SSHAT and FNYEAQ (reference sequence).

The gene calls are TRBV4-1 and TRBJ2-6; 8 nucleotides match TRBD2. J gave up 4 bases and V 1 base, and 18 bases lay outside the gene matches. CDR3 length: 21 residues. Per the germline V gene, CDR1 is MGHRA and CDR2 is YSYEKL. The CDR3 DNA is TGCGCCAGCAGCCAAGTCGGCGTCCGGGGACTAGGGTTCTCAGGGGCCAACGTCCTGACTTTC. It codes for CASSQVGVRGLGFSGANVLTF.

The rearrangement joins TRBV5-4 to TRBJ2-1; the D gene could be TRBD1 or TRBD2 (6 bases each). The CDR3 sequence is 14 residues long. Germline CDR1 SGHNT, CDR2 YYREEE (reference sequence). Trimming shortened V by 7 bases and J by 5 bases, and 16 bases separated the two germline ends. Here the CDR3 DNA reads TGTGCCAGCTCCCCGGGGGCGAAGGACAATGAGCAGTTCTTC. Translating gives CASSPGAKDNEQFF.

This clonotype was picked up a small number of times. This sequence joins TRBV6-2 or TRBV6-3 and TRBJ2-7; maybe TRBD1 (5 bases). Germline V CDR1 and CDR2: MNHEY, SVGEGT. This CDR3 contains 13 residues. V was pared by 7 bases and J by 1 base, with 11 bases between. In DNA, the CDR3 is TGTGCCAGCAAGTTGACAGCTTCCTACGAGCAGTACTTC. This translates into CASKLTASYEQYF.

This sequence joins TRBV11-2 and TRBJ2-1; 7 nucleotides agree with TRBD1. This CDR3 is built from 14 residues. After removal of 3 bases from V and 6 bases from J, the junction contained 5 bases not matched to a gene. Germline CDR1 and CDR2: SGHAT and FQNNGV. CDR3 DNA: TGTGCCAGCAGCTTCCCGGGACAGATCAATGAGCAGTTCTTC. Protein product: CASSFPGQINEQFF. Full variable domain (missing parts from reference TRBV11-2 and TRBJ2-1): EAGVAQSPRYKIIEKRQSVAFWCNPISGHATLYWYQQILGQGPKLLIQFQNNGVVDDSQLPKDRFSAERLKGVDSTLKIQPAKLEDSAVYLCASSFPGQINEQFFGPGTRLTVL.

This clonotype was seen a handful of times. This sequence joins TRBV6-2 or TRBV6-3 and TRBJ2-1; 14 nucleotides agree with TRBD2. Germline CDR1 MNHEY, CDR2 SVGEGT. V trimming: 6 bases; J trimming: 2 bases; junction bases outside the gene matches: 6. The CDR3 covers 17 residues. Written as DNA, the CDR3 is TGTGCCAGCAGCAGACTAGCGGGAGGGTTGACCTACAATGAGCAGTTCTTC. Its protein is CASSRLAGGLTYNEQFF.

This clonotype turned up a few times. The chain carries TRBV9 and TRBJ2-5, with 12 bases that match TRBD2. This CDR3 is built from 16 residues. The germline CDR1 and CDR2 sequences are SGDLS and YYNGEE. The V segment lost 4 bases and the J segment 5 bases; nucleotides outside the gene matches: 9. CDR3 protein: CASSPRLAGETETQYF. The DNA for the CDR3 is TGTGCCAGCAGCCCAAGACTAGCGGGAGAAACGGAGACCCAGTACTTC. The variable domain in full, completed from reference TRBV9 and TRBJ2-5, reads DSGVTQTPKHLITATGQRVTLRCSPRSGDLSVYWYQQSLDQGLQFLIQYYNGEERAKGNILERFSAQQFPDLHSELNLSSLELGDSALYFCASSPRLAGETETQYFGPGTRLLVL.

The chain carries TRBV12-3 or TRBV12-4 and TRBJ1-6; TRBD1 matches at 7 bases. CDR3 length: 14 amino acids. J was trimmed by 8 bases and V by 5 bases; bases with no gene match: 6. The CDR3 region is CASSNRGTDSPLHF. CDR3 coding DNA: TGTGCCAGCAGTAACAGGGGAACTGATTCACCCCTCCACTTT.

This clonotype occurred a few times. The chain is built from TRBV7-2 and TRBJ2-5; no clear D gene. The CDR3 totals 11 residues. Germline V gene sequence: CDR1 SGHTA, CDR2 FQGNSA. V lost 3 bases to trimming and J lost 7 bases, with 6 bases between them. Here the CDR3 DNA reads TGTGCCAGCAGCTTCAATCGGACCCAGTACTTC. Its protein product is CASSFNRTQYF.

The chain recombines TRBV20-1 with TRBJ1-2, with D tentatively TRBD1 (5 bases). This CDR3 spans 12 amino acids. CDR1 DFQATT and CDR2 SNEGSKA come from the germline V gene (reference sequence). V shed 3 bases and J shed 7 bases, with 12 bases lying between them. CDR3 DNA sequence: TGCAGTGCTAGTTTGGAGGGGCGTGGCTACACCTTC. Translated: CSASLEGRGYTF.

This clonotype was counted only a few times. The chain combines TRBV20-1 with TRBJ1-2; D uncertain. The CDR3 is 15 amino acids. Germline CDR1 reads DFQATT; CDR2 reads SNEGSKA (reference sequence). V was shortened by 1 base and J by 0 bases, with 12 bases between the two germline ends. The CDR3 sequence: CSARVIATSNYGYTF. In DNA, the CDR3 is TGCAGTGCTAGAGTGATAGCAACTTCTAACTATGGCTACACCTTC.

This clonotype showed up many times. The chain links TRBV7-2 to TRBJ2-5, with D tentatively TRBD2 (7 bases). The CDR3 is 15 amino acids. CDR1 and CDR2 from the germline V gene are SGHTA and FQGNSA. V shed 2 bases and J shed 6 bases, with 16 bases lying between them. CDR3 in amino acids: CASSLKGRGGKTQYF. CDR3 sequence (DNA): TGTGCCAGCAGCTTAAAGGGCAGGGGAGGGAAGACCCAGTACTTC.

V is TRBV14 and J is TRBJ2-1; 7 positions agree with TRBD2. The V and J ends lost 4 bases and 5 bases, in that order; junction bases with no gene match: 14. The CDR3 loop spans 17 amino acids. Germline V CDR1 and CDR2: SGHDN, FVKESK. CDR3 amino acids: CASSPLPGEGSHNEQFF. The CDR3 DNA sequence: TGTGCCAGCAGCCCCCTACCCGGGGAGGGGTCCCACAATGAGCAGTTCTTC.

The V call is TRBV24-1, the J call TRBJ1-3; D call uncertain. The CDR3 runs 15 residues. Germline CDR1 reads KGHDR; CDR2 reads SFDVKD. Trimming stripped 3 bases from V and 8 bases from J, with 16 bases between. DNA for the CDR3: TGTGCCACCAGTGATGGGAGTCGCCCTGGGGACACCATATATTTT. Its translation: CATSDGSRPGDTIYF.

This clonotype was seen a handful of times. The chain carries TRBV27 and TRBJ1-5; D gene unclear. Germline V gene sequence: CDR1 MNHEY, CDR2 SMNVEV (reference sequence). The CDR3 sequence is 13 residues long. Trimming took off 9 bases at V and 0 bases at J, with 9 bases between the two ends. CDR3 in amino acids: CASTTNSNQPQHF. CDR3 coding DNA: TGTGCCAGTACGACGAATAGCAATCAGCCCCAGCATTTT.

V is TRBV6-4 and J is TRBJ2-1; 9 nucleotides match TRBD2. CDR1 is MRHNA, CDR2 SNTAGT, per germline. J lost 6 bases, V lost 0 bases, and 6 bases had no gene match. This CDR3 has 16 amino acids. The CDR3, as DNA: TGTGCCAGCAGTGACTCTGCTAGCGGGAAATTCAATGAGCAGTTCTTC. Translated, it gives CASSDSASGKFNEQFF.